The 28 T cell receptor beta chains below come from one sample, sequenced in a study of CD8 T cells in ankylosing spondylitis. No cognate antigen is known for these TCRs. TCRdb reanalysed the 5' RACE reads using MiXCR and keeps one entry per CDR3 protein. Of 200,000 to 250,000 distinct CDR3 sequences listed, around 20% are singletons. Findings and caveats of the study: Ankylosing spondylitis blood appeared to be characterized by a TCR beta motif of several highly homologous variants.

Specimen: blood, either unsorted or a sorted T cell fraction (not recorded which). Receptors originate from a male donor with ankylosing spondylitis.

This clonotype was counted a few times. CDR3 sequence: CSVLTTNSYEQYF. The CDR3 region has the DNA TGCAGCGTATTGACTACCAACTCCTACGAGCAGTACTTC. The chain is built from TRBV29-1 and TRBJ2-7; tentatively, D is TRBD2 (5 bases). CDR1 is SQVTM, CDR2 ANQGSEA, per germline. The CDR3 covers 13 residues. Trimming took 6 bases from V and 0 from J, leaving 12 bases between them.

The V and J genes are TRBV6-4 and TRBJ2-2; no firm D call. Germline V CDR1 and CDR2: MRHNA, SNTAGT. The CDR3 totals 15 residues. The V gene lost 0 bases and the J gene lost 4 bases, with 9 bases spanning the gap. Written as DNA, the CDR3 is TGTGCCAGCAGTGACTCGGAGTGGCCCACCGGGGAGCTGTTTTTT. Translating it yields CASSDSEWPTGELFF.

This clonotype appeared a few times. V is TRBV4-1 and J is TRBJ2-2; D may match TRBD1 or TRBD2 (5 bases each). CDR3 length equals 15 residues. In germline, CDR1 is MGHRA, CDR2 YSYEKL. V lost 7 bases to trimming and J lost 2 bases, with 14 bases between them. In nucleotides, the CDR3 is TGCGCCAGCACCCAGGGACGGCTCAACACCGGGGAGCTGTTTTTT. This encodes CASTQGRLNTGELFF.

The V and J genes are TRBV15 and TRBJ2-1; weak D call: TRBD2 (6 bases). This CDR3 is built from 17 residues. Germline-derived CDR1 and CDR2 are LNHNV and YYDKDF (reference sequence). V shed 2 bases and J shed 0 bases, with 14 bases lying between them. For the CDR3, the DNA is TGTGCCACCAGCAGACCTATACTAGCTAGCTCCTACAATGAGCAGTTCTTC. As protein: CATSRPILASSYNEQFF.

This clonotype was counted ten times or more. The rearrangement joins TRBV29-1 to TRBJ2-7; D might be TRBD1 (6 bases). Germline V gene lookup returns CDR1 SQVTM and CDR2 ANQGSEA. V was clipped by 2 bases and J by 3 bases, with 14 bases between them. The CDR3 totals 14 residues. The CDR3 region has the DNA TGCAGCGTTGAATTAGACAGGATCGGCTACGAGCAGTACTTC. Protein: CSVELDRIGYEQYF.

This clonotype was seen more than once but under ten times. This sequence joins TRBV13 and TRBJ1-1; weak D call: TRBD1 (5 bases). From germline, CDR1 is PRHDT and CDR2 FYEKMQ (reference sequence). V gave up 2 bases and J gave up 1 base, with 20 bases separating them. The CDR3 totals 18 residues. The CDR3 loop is CASSLWRGQGESNTEAFF. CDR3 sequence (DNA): TGTGCCAGCAGCTTATGGAGGGGCCAAGGGGAATCGAACACTGAAGCTTTCTTT.

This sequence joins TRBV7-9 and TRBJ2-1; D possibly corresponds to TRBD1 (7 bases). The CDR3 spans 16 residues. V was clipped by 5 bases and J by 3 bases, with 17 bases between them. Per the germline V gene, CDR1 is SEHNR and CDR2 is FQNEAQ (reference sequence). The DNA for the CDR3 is TGTGCCAGCAGCCCTAGCGACAGGGAATTCTACAATGAGCAGTTCTTC. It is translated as CASSPSDREFYNEQFF.

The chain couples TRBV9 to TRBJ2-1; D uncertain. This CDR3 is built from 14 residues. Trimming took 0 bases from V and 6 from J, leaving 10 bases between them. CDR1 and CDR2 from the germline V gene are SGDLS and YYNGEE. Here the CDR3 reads CASSVATLGNEQFF. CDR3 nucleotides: TGTGCCAGCAGCGTAGCTACACTGGGCAATGAGCAGTTCTTC.

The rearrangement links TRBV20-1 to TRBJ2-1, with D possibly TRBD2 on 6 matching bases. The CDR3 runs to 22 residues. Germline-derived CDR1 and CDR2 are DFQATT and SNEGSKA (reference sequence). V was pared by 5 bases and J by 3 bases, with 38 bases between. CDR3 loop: CSAFSYAHRGTSLEGLYNEQFF. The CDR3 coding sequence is TGCAGTGCTTTTTCTTATGCGCACCGGGGGACCTCCCTCGAAGGGCTCTACAATGAGCAGTTCTTC.

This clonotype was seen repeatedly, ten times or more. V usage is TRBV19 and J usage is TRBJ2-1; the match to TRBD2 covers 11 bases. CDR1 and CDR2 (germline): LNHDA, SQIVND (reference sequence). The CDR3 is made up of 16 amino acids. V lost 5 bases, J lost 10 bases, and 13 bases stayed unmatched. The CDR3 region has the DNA TGTGCCAGTAGTGTAACGACTAGCGGGACCTTTCGGGAGCAGTTCTTC. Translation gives CASSVTTSGTFREQFF.

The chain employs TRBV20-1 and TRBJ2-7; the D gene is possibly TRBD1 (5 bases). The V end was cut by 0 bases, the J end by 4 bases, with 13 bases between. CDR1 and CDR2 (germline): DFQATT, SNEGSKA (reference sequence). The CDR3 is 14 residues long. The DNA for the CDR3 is TGCAGTGCTAGAGAGCCTTTGACAGATTACGAGCAGTACTTC. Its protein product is CSAREPLTDYEQYF.

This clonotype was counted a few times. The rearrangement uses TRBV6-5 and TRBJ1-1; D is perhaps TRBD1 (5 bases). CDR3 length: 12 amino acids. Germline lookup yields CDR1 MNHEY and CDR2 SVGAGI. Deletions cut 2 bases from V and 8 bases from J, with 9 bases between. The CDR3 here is CASSYSREEAFF. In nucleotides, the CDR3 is TGTGCCAGCAGTTACAGCAGGGAGGAAGCTTTCTTT.

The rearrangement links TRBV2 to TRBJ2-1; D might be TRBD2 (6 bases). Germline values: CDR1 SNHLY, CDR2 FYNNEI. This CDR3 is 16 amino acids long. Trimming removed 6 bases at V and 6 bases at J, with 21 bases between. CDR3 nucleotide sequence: TGTGCCAGCAGGCCCCTCGGGGGACCCTACTCCAATGAGCAGTTCTTC. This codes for CASRPLGGPYSNEQFF. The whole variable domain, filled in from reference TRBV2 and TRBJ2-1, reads EPEVTQTPSHQVTQMGQEVILRCVPISNHLYFYWYRQILGQKVEFLVSFYNNEISEKSEIFDDQFSVERPDGSNFTLKIRSTKLEDSAMYFCASRPLGGPYSNEQFFGPGTRLTVL.

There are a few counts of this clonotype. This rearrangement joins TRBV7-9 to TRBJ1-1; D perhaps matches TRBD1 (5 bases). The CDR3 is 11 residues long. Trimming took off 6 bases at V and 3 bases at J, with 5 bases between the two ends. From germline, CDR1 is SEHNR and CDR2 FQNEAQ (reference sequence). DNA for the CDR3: TGTGCCAGCAGAGGGGACACTGAAGCTTTCTTT. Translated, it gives CASRGDTEAFF.

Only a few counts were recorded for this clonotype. The CDR3 spells CASSFGGLDEQYF. CDR3 coding DNA: TGTGCCAGCAGTTTTGGGGGGTTGGACGAGCAGTACTTC. V usage is TRBV12-3 or TRBV12-4 and J usage is TRBJ2-7; maybe TRBD2 (6 bases). The V end lost 3 bases, the J end lost 5 bases, and 11 bases lay between the germline ends. This CDR3 has 13 amino acids.

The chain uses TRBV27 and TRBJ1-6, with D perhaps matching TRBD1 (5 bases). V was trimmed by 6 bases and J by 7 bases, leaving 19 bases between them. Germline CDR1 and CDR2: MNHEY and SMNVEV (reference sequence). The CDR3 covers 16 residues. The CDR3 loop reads CASSPAGGSVNSPLHF. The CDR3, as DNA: TGTGCCAGCAGCCCGGCGGGGGGTTCGGTGAATTCACCCCTCCACTTT.

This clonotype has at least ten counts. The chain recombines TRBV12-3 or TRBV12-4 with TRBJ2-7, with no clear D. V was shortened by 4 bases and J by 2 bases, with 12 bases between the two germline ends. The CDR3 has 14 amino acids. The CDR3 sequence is CASSYSDGAYEQYF. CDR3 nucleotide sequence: TGTGCCAGCAGTTACTCGGACGGAGCCTACGAGCAGTACTTC.

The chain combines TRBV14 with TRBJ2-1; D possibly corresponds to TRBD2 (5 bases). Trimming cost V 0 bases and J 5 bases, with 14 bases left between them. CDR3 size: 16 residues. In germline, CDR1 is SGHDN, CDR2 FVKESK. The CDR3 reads CASSQDLRLANNEQFF. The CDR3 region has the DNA TGTGCCAGCAGCCAAGATCTACGGCTAGCAAACAATGAGCAGTTCTTC.

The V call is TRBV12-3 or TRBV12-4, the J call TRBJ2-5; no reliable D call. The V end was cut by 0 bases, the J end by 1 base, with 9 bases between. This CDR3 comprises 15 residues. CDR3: CASSLATFTQETQYF. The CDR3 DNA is TGTGCCAGCAGTTTAGCCACATTCACCCAAGAGACCCAGTACTTC.

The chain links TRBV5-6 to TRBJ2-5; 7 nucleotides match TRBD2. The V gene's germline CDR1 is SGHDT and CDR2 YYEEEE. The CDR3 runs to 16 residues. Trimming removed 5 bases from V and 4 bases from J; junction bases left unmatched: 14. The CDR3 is CASSERASGFGETQYF. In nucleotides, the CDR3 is TGTGCCAGCAGTGAAAGGGCTAGCGGTTTCGGAGAGACCCAGTACTTC.

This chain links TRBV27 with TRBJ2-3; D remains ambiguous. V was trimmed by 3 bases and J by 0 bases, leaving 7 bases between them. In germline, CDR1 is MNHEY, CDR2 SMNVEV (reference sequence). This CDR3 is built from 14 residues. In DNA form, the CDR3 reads TGTGCCAGCAGTTTTTCCCCTAGCACAGATACGCAGTATTTT. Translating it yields CASSFSPSTDTQYF.

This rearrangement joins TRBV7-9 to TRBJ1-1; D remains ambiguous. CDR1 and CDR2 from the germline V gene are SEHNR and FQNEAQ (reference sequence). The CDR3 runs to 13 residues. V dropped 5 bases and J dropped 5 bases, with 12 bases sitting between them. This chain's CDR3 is CASSISGRTEAFF. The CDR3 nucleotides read TGTGCCAGCAGCATTTCCGGGAGGACTGAAGCTTTCTTT. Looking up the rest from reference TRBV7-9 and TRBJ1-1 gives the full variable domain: DTGVSQNPRHKITKRGQNVTFRCDPISEHNRLYWYRQTLGQGPEFLTYFQNEAQLEKSRLLSDRFSAERPKGSFSTLEIQRTEQGDSAMYLCASSISGRTEAFFGQGTRLTVV.

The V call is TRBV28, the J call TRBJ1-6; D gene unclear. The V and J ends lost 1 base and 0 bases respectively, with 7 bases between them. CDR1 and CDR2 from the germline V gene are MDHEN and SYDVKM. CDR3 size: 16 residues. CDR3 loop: CASSLFVSSYNSPLHF. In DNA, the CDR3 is TGTGCCAGCAGTTTATTCGTCAGCTCCTATAATTCACCCCTCCACTTT.

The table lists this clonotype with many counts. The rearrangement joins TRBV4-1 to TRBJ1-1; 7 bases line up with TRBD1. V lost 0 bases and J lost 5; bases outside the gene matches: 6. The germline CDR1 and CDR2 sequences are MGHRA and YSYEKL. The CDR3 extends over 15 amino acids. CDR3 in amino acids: CASSQDPQGRTEAFF. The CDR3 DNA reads TGCGCCAGCAGCCAAGATCCACAGGGGAGGACTGAAGCTTTCTTT.

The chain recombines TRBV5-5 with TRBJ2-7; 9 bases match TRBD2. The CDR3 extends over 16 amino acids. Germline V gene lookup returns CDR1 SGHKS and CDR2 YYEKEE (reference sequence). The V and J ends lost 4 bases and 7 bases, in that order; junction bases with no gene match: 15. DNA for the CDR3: TGTGCCAGCAGCCCGGAACTAGCGGGTCCCCCGATGGAGCAGTACTTC. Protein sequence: CASSPELAGPPMEQYF.

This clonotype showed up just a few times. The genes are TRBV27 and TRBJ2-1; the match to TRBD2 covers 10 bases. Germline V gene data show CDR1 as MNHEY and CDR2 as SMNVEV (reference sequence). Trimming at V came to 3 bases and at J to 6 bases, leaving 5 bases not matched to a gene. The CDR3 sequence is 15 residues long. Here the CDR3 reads CASSFLAGGTNEQFF. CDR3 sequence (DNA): TGTGCCAGCAGTTTTTTAGCGGGGGGCACCAATGAGCAGTTCTTC.

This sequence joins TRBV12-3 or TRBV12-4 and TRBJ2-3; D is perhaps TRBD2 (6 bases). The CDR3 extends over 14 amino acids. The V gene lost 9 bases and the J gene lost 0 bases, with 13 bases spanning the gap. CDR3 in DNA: TGTGCCAGTGATACTAGCCCCAGCACAGATACGCAGTATTTT. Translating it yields CASDTSPSTDTQYF.

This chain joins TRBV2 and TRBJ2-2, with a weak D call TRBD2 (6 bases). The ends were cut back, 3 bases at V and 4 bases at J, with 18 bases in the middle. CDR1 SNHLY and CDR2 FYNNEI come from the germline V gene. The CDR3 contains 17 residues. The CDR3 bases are TGTGCCAGCAGTGAGGGGGGACCTCGGGGTACCACCGGGGAGCTGTTTTTT. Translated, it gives CASSEGGPRGTTGELFF.